The source of this TCR beta chain is a study of T cell responses to AZD1222 COVID-19 vaccine (dated by TCRdb to the early 2020s). Background for the entire study: Because spike-specific TCR depth and breadth did not differ between the two schedules, AZD1222 recipients who got a second dose at roughly 4 weeks were pooled with those who got a second dose at roughly 12 weeks. A total of about 230 trial participants underwent TCR sequencing, of whom 207 received two doses of AZD1222 and about 25 received two doses of the MenACWY control vaccine. Trial participants were enrolled by age into 18-55, 56-69 and 70-plus year subgroups, with about 150, 28 and 57 TCR-sequenced participants respectively. The paper's findings and limits, for the study overall: Conclusions about previously exposed vaccinees are limited because only five or six AZD1222 recipients were SARS-CoV-2 seropositive at baseline. Because no day 14 peak-response samples were available, repertoires were characterized only after the peak T cell response. Most participants were white British and females outnumbered males, and the authors suggested that clonal diversity may have been underestimated. In the small 56-69-year group, the increase in depth fell short of significance, most likely because of low power. CD4 TCRs associated with the vaccine covered the entire spike protein, and the dominant responses were in regions 160-218 and 743-854. After two AZD1222 doses, both the breadth and the depth of spike-specific TCRs were significantly higher than at day 0 and than in MenACWY recipients. Epitopes outside the regions mutated in the B.1.351 and B.1.1.7 variants were reportedly recognized by nearly half of the unique spike-specific TCRs.

The cysteine opens and the phenylalanine closes a CDR3 of 14 amino acids. Only the CDR3 region is kept as DNA, spanning 42 bases read in frame from base 1. Deletion took 0 bases off V and 4 bases off J, with a span of 9 bases between the germline ends. Per the germline V gene, SGHDN is the CDR1 and FVKESK is the CDR2. For this clone: Its binding antigen is unknown. The sample holds no much larger clone one base away, and base qualities are not on file.

The CDR3 regions of human TCRbeta chains were subjected to immunosequencing. Per the source publication's procedure: Repertoire TCRs were checked for matches against a reference library of SARS-CoV-2-specific TCRs that had been generated using the MIRA antigen-specificity platform. Breadth was defined as the fraction of unique TCRs that were SARS-CoV-2-associated, and depth was defined as the fraction of total T cells that were SARS-CoV-2-associated. Using the MIRA data, each spike-specific TCR was assigned both to the spike region to which the TCR was reactive and to a CD4 or CD8 class. Log10-transformed breadth and depth values were compared by one-way ANOVA with Sidak's multiple comparisons tests. The source is immuneACCESS, and TCRdb retained only in-frame sequences with V and J called. Part of the clones is not carried over; for the studies checked, unresolved V genes explain less than half of this, and the remainder is unexplained. V and J calls and clone size are given by that table; D and trimming were obtained from the DNA. The sample table shows approximately 100,000 clones, and almost 90% are seen once. The leading ten clones occupy approximately 5% of the sample.

This sample's time point label indicates: baseline before first vaccination. Vaccinee samples came from UK trials COV001 and COV002, including a single-blind randomized controlled phase 2/3 trial of AZD1222 (ChAdOx1 nCoV-19) in healthy adults. For TCRbeta chain sequencing, PBMC samples from trial participants were taken at day 0 and at day 28 after the second dose. Here the sequenced sample was peripheral blood, taken on day 0 of AZD1222 vaccination. The chain was built from TRBV14 and TRBJ1-2, with the D gene not clear enough to name. This clonotype was obtained from an adult in good health. The nucleotide sequence is TGTGCCAGCAGCCAAGACACCACTCTCTATGGCTACACCTTC. The resulting protein is CASSQDTTLYGYTF.